The next 2 T cell receptor beta chains were all read from a single sample in a study of blood T cell repertoires in COVID-19. Generated by immunoSEQ multiplex PCR, the TCRdb table keeps only in-frame clones and is missing some. The table includes under 300,000 clones, around 83% detected once. The sequencing input was peripheral blood. The receptors were gathered from a woman aged 55-69 years with active or convalescent COVID-19.

This chain links TRBV18 with TRBJ1-1, with 9 bases aligning to TRBD1. The CDR3 is 14 residues long. CDR1 is KGHSH and CDR2 is LQKENI in the germline V gene. Unmatched junction bases numbered 8, after V lost 6 bases and J lost 6 bases. The CDR3 bases are TGTGCCAGCTCCCCGACAGGGGGTCGCCCTGAAGCTTTCTTT. This codes for CASSPTGGRPEAFF.

This clone turned up a few times. The rearrangement uses TRBV7-2 and TRBJ1-2; TRBD1 agrees at 9 bases. This CDR3 is built from 14 residues. The V gene end was trimmed by 5 bases and the J gene end by 5 bases; junction bases not matched to a gene: 6. The germline V gene encodes CDR1 SGHTA and CDR2 FQGNSA. This CDR3 is CASSPRQGVYGYTF. The DNA for the CDR3 is TGTGCCAGCAGCCCGAGACAGGGGGTGTATGGCTACACCTTC.